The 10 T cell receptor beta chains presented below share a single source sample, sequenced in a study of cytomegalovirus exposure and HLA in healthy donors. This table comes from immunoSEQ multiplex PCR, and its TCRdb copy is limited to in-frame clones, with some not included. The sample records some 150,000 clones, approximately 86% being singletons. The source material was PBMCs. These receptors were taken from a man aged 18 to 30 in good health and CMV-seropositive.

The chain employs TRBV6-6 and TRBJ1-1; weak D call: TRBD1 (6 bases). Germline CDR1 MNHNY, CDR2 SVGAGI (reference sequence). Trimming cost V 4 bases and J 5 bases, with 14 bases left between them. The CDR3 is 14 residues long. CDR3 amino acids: CASSLQGWRTEAFF. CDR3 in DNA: TGTGCCAGCAGTTTACAGGGATGGAGGACTGAAGCTTTCTTT.

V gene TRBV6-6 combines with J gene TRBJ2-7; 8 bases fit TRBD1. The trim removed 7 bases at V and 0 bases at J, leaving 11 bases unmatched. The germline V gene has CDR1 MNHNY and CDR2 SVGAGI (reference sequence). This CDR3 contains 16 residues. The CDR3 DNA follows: TGTGCCAGCATCCAGGGGGCAGGGGCCCCCTCCTACGAGCAGTACTTC. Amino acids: CASIQGAGAPSYEQYF.

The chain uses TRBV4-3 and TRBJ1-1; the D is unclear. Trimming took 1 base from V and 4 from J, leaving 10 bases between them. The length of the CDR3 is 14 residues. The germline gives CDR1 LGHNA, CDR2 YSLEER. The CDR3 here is CASSQARRGTEAFF. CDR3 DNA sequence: TGCGCCAGCAGCCAAGCGCGGCGGGGCACTGAAGCTTTCTTT.

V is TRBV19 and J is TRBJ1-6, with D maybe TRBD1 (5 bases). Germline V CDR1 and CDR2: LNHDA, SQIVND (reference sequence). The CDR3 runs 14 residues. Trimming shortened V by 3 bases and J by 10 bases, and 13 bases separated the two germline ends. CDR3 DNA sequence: TGTGCCAGTAGTATTCTGCAGGGCCAATCACCCCTCCACTTT. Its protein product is CASSILQGQSPLHF.

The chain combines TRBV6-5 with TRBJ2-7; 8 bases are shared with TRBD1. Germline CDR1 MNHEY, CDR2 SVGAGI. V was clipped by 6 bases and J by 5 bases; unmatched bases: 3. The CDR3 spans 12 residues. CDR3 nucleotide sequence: TGTGCCAGCAGCGGGACAGGTAACGAGCAGTACTTC. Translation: CASSGTGNEQYF.

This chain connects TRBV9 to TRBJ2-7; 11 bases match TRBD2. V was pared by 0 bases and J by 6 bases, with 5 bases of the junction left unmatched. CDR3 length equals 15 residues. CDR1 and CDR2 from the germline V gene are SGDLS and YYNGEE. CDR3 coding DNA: TGTGCCAGCAGCGTAGAGGCACTAGCGGGAGCCGAGCAGTACTTC. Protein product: CASSVEALAGAEQYF.

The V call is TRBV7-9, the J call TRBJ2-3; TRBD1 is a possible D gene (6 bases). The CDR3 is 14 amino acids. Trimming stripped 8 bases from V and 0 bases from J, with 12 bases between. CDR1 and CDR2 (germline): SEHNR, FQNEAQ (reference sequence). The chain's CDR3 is CASDHRVSTDTQYF. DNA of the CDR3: TGTGCCAGCGACCACAGGGTCAGCACAGATACGCAGTATTTT. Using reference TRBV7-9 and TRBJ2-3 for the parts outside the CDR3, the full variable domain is DTGVSQNPRHKITKRGQNVTFRCDPISEHNRLYWYRQTLGQGPEFLTYFQNEAQLEKSRLLSDRFSAERPKGSFSTLEIQRTEQGDSAMYLCASDHRVSTDTQYFGPGTRLTVL.

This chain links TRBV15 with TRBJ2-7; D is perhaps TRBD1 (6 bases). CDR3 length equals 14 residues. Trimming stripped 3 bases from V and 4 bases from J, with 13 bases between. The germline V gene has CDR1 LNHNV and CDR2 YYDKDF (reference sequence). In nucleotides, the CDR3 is TGTGCCACCAGCAGGGGTGTACAGGGTTACGAGCAGTACTTC. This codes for CATSRGVQGYEQYF.

The CDR3 sequence: CASSLGGLKGNTEAFF. As DNA, the CDR3 is TGTGCCAGCAGTTTAGGAGGTCTGAAGGGGAACACTGAAGCTTTCTTT. J is TRBJ1-1 and V is TRBV27; D call uncertain. This CDR3 is built from 16 residues. Germline V gene lookup returns CDR1 MNHEY and CDR2 SMNVEV (reference sequence). Deletions cut 2 bases from V and 1 base from J, with 14 bases between.

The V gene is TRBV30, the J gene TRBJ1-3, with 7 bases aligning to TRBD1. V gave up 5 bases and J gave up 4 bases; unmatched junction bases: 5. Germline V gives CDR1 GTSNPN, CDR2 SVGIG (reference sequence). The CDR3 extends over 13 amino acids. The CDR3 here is CAWPDRAGNTIYF. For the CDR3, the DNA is TGTGCCTGGCCCGACAGGGCGGGAAACACCATATATTTT.